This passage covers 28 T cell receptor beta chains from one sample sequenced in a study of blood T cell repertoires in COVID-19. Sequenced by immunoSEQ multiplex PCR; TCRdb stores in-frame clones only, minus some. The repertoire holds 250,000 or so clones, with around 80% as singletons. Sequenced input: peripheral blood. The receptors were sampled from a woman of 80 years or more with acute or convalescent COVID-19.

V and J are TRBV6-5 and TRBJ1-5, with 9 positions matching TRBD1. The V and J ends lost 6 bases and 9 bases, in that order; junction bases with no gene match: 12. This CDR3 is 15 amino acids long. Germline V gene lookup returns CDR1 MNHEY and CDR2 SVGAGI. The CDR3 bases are TGTGCCAGCAGCCCCGGGGGACAGGGTGCATGGCCCCAGCATTTT. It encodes CASSPGGQGAWPQHF.

The CDR3 is CASSSGTTNSPLHF. DNA of the CDR3: TGCGCCAGCAGTTCCGGGACAACAAATTCACCCCTCCACTTT. The chain employs TRBV5-1 and TRBJ1-6; D possibly corresponds to TRBD1 (6 bases). V lost 5 bases, J lost 7 bases, and 13 bases lay in between. Germline CDR1 and CDR2: SGHRS and YFSETQ. CDR3 length: 14 residues.

The DNA of the CDR3 is TGTGCCAGCAGCTTACGACAGGGAGGTTACACAGATACGCAGTATTTT. It specifies CASSLRQGGYTDTQYF. The chain uses TRBV7-3 and TRBJ2-3, with TRBD1 as a possible D gene (7 bases). The V gene's germline CDR1 is SGHTA and CDR2 FQGTGA. Trimming cost V 2 bases and J 2 bases, with 14 bases left between them. This CDR3 has 16 residues.

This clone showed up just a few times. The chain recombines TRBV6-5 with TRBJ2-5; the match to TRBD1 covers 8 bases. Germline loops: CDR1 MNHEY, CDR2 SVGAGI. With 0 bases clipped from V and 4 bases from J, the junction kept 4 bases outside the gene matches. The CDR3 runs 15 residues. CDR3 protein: CASSYSIGQGETQYF. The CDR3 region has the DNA TGTGCCAGCAGTTACTCGATTGGACAGGGAGAGACCCAGTACTTC.

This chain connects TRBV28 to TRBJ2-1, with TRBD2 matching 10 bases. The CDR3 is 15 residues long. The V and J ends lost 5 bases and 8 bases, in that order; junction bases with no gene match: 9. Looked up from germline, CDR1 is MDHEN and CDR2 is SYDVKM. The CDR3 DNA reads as TGTGCCAGCAGTACCCCTAGCGGGAGCGCGGATGAGCAGTTCTTC. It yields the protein CASSTPSGSADEQFF.

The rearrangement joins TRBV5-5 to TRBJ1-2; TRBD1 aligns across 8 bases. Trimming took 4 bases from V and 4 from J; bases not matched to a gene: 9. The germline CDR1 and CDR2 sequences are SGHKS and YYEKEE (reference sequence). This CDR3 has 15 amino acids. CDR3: CASSADRGEGYGYTF. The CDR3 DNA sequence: TGTGCCAGCAGCGCCGACAGGGGTGAAGGCTATGGCTACACCTTC.

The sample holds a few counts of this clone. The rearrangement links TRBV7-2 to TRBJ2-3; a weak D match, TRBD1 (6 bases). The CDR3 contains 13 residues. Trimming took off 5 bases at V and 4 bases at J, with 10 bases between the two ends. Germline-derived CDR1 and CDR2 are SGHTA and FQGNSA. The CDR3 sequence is CASSPDSPDTQYF. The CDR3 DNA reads TGTGCCAGCAGCCCGGACAGTCCAGATACGCAGTATTTT. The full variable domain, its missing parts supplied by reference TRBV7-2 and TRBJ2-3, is GAGVSQSPSNKVTEKGKDVELRCDPISGHTALYWYRQSLGQGLEFLIYFQGNSAPDKSGLPSDRFSAERTGGSVSTLTIQRTQQEDSAVYLCASSPDSPDTQYFGPGTRLTVL.

The CDR3 nucleotides read TGTGCCAGCAGCTTTGTCGGGGGGGCTGGTGAGCAGTTCTTC. Its translation: CASSFVGGAGEQFF. The chain recombines TRBV11-2 with TRBJ2-1, with 8 bases lining up with TRBD2. Germline loops: CDR1 SGHAT, CDR2 FQNNGV. The CDR3 contains 14 residues. V was pared by 3 bases and J by 9 bases, with 7 bases of the junction left unmatched.

The CDR3 loop is CATSNPGNRNEQFF. The CDR3, as DNA: TGTGCCACCAGCAACCCGGGGAATCGGAATGAGCAGTTCTTC. V and J are TRBV15 and TRBJ2-1; possible D gene TRBD2, 5 bases. Trimming stripped 4 bases from V and 7 bases from J, with 14 bases between. CDR1 and CDR2 (germline): LNHNV, YYDKDF (reference sequence). The CDR3 covers 14 residues. The full variable domain, with the rest looked up from reference TRBV15 and TRBJ2-1, is DAMVIQNPRYQVTQFGKPVTLSCSQTLNHNVMYWYQQKSSQAPKLLFHYYDKDFNNEADTPDNFQSRRPNTSFCFLDIRSPGLGDTAMYLCATSNPGNRNEQFFGPGTRLTVL.

The CDR3 DNA follows: TGTGCCAGCAGTCTTACCGGGGAGCTGTTTTTT. Amino acid sequence: CASSLTGELFF. The J gene is TRBJ2-2, the V gene TRBV25-1; no clear D. With 5 bases removed from V and 5 bases from J, the gap between germline ends came to 3 bases. Germline V gene data show CDR1 as MGHDK and CDR2 as SYGVNS. The CDR3 totals 11 residues.

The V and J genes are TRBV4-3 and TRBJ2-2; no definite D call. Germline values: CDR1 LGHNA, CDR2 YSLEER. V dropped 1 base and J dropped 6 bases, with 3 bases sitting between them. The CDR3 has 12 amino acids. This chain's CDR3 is CASSQVAGELFF. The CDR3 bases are TGCGCCAGCAGCCAAGTCGCCGGGGAGCTGTTTTTT.

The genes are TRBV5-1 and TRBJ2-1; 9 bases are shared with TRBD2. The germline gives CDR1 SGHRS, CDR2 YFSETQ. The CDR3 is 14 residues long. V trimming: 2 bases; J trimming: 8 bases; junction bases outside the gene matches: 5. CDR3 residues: CASSFAGGRDEQFF. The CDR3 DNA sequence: TGCGCCAGCAGCTTTGCGGGAGGGCGGGATGAGCAGTTCTTC.

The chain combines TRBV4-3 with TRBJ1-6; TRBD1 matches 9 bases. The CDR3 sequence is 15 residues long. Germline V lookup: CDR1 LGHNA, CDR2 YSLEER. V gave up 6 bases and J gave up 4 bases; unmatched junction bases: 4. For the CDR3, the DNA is TGCGCCAGCAGTTTGGACAGGGGATATAATTCACCCCTCCACTTT. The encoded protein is CASSLDRGYNSPLHF.

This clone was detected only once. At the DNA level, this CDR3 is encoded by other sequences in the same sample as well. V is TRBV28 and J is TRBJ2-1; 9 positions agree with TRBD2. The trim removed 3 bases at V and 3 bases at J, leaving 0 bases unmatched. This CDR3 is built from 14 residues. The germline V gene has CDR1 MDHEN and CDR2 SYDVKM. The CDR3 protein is CASSLTSGYNEQFF. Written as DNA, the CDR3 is TGTGCCAGCAGTTTGACTAGCGGCTACAATGAGCAGTTCTTC.

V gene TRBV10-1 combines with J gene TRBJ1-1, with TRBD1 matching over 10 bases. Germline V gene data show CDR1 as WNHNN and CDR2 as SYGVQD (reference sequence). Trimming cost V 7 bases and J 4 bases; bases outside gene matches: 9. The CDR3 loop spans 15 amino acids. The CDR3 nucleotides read TGCGCCAGCAACAAGACAGGGGGCGTAGGCACTGAAGCTTTCTTT. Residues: CASNKTGGVGTEAFF.

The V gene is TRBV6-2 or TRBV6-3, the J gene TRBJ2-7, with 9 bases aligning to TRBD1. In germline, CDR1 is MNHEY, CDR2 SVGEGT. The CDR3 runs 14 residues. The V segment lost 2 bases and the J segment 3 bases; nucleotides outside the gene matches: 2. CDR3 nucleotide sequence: TGTGCCAGCAGTTACCGACAGGGGGTCTACGAGCAGTACTTC. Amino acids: CASSYRQGVYEQYF.

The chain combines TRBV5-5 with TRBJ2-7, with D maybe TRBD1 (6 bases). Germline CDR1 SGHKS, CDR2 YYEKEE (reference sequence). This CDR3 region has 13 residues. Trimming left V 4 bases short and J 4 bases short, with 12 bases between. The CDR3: CASSQTTGYEQYF. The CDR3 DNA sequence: TGTGCCAGCAGCCAAACCACAGGGTACGAGCAGTACTTC.

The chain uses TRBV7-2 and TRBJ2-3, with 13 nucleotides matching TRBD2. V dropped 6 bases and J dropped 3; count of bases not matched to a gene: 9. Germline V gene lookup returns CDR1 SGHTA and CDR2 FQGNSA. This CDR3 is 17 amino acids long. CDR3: CASRARLAGGGTDTQYF. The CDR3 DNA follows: TGTGCCAGCAGGGCCCGACTAGCGGGGGGCGGGACAGATACGCAGTATTTT. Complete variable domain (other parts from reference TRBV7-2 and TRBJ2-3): GAGVSQSPSNKVTEKGKDVELRCDPISGHTALYWYRQSLGQGLEFLIYFQGNSAPDKSGLPSDRFSAERTGGSVSTLTIQRTQQEDSAVYLCASRARLAGGGTDTQYFGPGTRLTVL.

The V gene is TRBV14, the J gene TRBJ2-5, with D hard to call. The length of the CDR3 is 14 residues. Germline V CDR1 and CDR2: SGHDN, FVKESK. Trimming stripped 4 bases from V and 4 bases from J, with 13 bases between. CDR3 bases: TGTGCCAGCAGCCCCCACCAGAGGCGAGAGACCCAGTACTTC. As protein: CASSPHQRRETQYF. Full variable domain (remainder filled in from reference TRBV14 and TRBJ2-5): EAGVTQFPSHSVIEKGQTVTLRCDPISGHDNLYWYRRVMGKEIKFLLHFVKESKQDESGMPNNRFLAERTGGTYSTLKVQPAELEDSGVYFCASSPHQRRETQYFGPGTRLLVL.

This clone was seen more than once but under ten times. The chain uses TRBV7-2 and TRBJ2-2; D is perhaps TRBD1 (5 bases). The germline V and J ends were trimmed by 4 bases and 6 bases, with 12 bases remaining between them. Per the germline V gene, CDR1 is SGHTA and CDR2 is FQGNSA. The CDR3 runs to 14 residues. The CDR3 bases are TGTGCCAGCAGCTCCCACAGGAGCGCCGGGGAGCTGTTTTTT. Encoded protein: CASSSHRSAGELFF. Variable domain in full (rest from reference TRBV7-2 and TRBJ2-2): GAGVSQSPSNKVTEKGKDVELRCDPISGHTALYWYRQSLGQGLEFLIYFQGNSAPDKSGLPSDRFSAERTGGSVSTLTIQRTQQEDSAVYLCASSSHRSAGELFFGEGSRLTVL.

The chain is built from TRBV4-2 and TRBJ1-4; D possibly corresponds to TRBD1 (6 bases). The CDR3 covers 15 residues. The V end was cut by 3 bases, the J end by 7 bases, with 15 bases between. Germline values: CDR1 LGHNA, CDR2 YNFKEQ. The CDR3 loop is CASSQTGVRGEKLFF. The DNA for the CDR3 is TGTGCCAGCAGCCAGACAGGCGTAAGGGGTGAAAAACTGTTTTTT.

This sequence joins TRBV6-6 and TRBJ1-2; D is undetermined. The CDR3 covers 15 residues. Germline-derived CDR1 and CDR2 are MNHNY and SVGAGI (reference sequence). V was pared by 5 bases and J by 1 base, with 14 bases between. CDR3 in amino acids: CASSTRGSRNYGYTF. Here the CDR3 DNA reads TGTGCCAGCAGTACACGAGGGTCCCGTAACTATGGCTACACCTTC.

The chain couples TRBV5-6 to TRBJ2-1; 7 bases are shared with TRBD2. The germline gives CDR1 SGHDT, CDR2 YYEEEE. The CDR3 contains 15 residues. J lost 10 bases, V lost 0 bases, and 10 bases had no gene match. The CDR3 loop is CASSLGTSELREQFF. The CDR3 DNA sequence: TGTGCCAGCAGCTTGGGTACTAGCGAGCTACGGGAGCAGTTCTTC.

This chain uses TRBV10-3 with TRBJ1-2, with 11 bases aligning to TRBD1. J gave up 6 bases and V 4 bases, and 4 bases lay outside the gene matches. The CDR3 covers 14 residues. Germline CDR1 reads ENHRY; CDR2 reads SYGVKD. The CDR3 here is CAISARDRGNGYTF. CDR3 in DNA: TGTGCCATCAGTGCCCGGGACAGGGGGAATGGCTACACCTTC.

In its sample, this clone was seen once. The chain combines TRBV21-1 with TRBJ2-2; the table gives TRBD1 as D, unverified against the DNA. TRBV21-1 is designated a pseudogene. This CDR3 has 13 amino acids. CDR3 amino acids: CASSGGKTGELFF. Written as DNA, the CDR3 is TGTGCCAGTTCAGGGGGCAAAACCGGGGAGCTGTTTTTT.

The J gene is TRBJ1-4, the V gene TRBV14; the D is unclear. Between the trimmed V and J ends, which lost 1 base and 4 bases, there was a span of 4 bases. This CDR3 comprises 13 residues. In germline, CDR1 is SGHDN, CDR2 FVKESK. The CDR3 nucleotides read TGTGCCAGCAGCCAAGGACTTAATGAAAAACTGTTTTTT. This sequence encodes CASSQGLNEKLFF.

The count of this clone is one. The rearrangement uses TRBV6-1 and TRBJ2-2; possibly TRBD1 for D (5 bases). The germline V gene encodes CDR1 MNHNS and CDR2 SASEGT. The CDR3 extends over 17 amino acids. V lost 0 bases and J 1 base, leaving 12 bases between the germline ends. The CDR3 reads CASSEAGQGLNTGELFF. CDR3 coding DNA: TGTGCCAGCAGTGAAGCGGGGCAGGGTCTGAACACCGGGGAGCTGTTTTTT.

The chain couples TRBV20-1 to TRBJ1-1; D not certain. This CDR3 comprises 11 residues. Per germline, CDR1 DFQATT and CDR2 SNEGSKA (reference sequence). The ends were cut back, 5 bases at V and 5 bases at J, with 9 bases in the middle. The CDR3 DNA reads TGCAGTGCTGAGCGGGGTACTGAAGCTTTCTTT. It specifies CSAERGTEAFF.